One sample yielded the 30 T cell receptor beta chains listed below, sequenced in a study of blood T cell repertoires in COVID-19. Method: immunoSEQ multiplex PCR; TCRdb's copy keeps in-frame clones and lacks some. This sample has around 270,000 clones; 70% to 90% occur once, and the top ten carry 4% to 4.5%. The sample was PBMCs or T cells enriched from blood (not recorded which). The source is a young woman who had recovered from COVID-19.

This clone was found once. The chain recombines TRBV2 with TRBJ2-7, with 9 bases lining up with TRBD2. Trimming cost V 8 bases and J 0 bases; bases outside gene matches: 14. From germline, CDR1 is SNHLY and CDR2 FYNNEI. The CDR3 is 17 amino acids. In DNA form, the CDR3 reads TGTGCCAGCCTCGGGGCTAGCGGGGACTGGAGCTCCTACGAGCAGTACTTC. Translating it yields CASLGASGDWSSYEQYF.

Comments on this clone: Other DNA sequences of this sample code for an identical CDR3. The chain recombines TRBV5-1 with TRBJ1-2; tentative D call: TRBD1 (5 bases). The V gene lost 0 bases and the J gene lost 2 bases, with 5 bases spanning the gap. The length of the CDR3 is 13 residues. The germline V gene encodes CDR1 SGHRS and CDR2 YFSETQ. The CDR3 coding sequence is TGCGCCAGCAGCTTGGGACAGAACTATGGCTACACCTTC. Its translation: CASSLGQNYGYTF.

This clone was seen a few times. The chain combines TRBV9 with TRBJ2-7; 10 bases agree with TRBD2. Germline-derived CDR1 and CDR2 are SGDLS and YYNGEE. This CDR3 is built from 16 residues. V was clipped by 4 bases and J by 6 bases; unmatched bases: 13. DNA of the CDR3: TGTGCCAGCAGCCGGGCCGGAGCGGGAGGGCTCGGCGAGCAGTACTTC. Protein: CASSRAGAGGLGEQYF.

This rearrangement joins TRBV2 to TRBJ2-7, with a weak D call TRBD1 (5 bases). Trimming removed 8 bases from V and 5 bases from J, with 16 bases in between. The CDR3 is 13 residues long. Looked up from germline, CDR1 is SNHLY and CDR2 is FYNNEI. CDR3 loop: CASSLVRGDEQYF. CDR3 DNA: TGTGCCAGCTCGCTGGTAAGGGGCGACGAGCAGTACTTC.

The V and J genes are TRBV15 and TRBJ1-5; D gene ambiguous. Between the trimmed V and J ends, which lost 3 bases and 4 bases, there was a span of 7 bases. The V gene's germline CDR1 is LNHNV and CDR2 YYDKDF (reference sequence). The CDR3 spans 13 residues. CDR3 sequence (DNA): TGTGCCACCAGCAGCCCCGGTAATCAGCCCCAGCATTTT. This sequence encodes CATSSPGNQPQHF.

This clone has just one count. This chain links TRBV5-1 with TRBJ2-3; TRBD2 matches at 7 bases. The length of the CDR3 is 15 residues. J lost 4 bases, V lost 4 bases, and 9 bases had no gene match. Germline CDR1 and CDR2: SGHRS and YFSETQ. In DNA, the CDR3 is TGCGCCAGCAGCCCTCCTCTCCGGGAGGCAGATACGCAGTATTTT. Translation gives CASSPPLREADTQYF.

The V call is TRBV20-1, the J call TRBJ1-2, with 8 bases fitting TRBD1. The V gene's germline CDR1 is DFQATT and CDR2 SNEGSKA (reference sequence). The CDR3 consists of 14 residues. V lost 3 bases and J lost 7; bases outside the gene matches: 10. CDR3 sequence: CSASQGAAGFGYTF. DNA of the CDR3: TGCAGTGCTAGTCAGGGGGCGGCGGGATTTGGCTACACCTTC.

This chain uses TRBV29-1 with TRBJ2-2, with TRBD1 identical over 9 bases. This CDR3 spans 14 amino acids. In germline, CDR1 is SQVTM, CDR2 ANQGSEA. The V and J ends lost 6 bases and 0 bases, in that order; junction bases with no gene match: 2. The CDR3 region has the DNA TGCAGCGTCCGGACAGGGGCGAACACCGGGGAGCTGTTTTTT. Encoded protein: CSVRTGANTGELFF.

The rearrangement joins TRBV25-1 to TRBJ2-5, with D perhaps TRBD1 (6 bases). Germline lookup yields CDR1 MGHDK and CDR2 SYGVNS. Trimming cost V 1 base and J 5 bases, with 11 bases left between them. The CDR3 has 14 residues. This CDR3 reads CASSESTGRETQYF. The CDR3, as DNA: TGTGCCAGCAGTGAATCCACAGGGCGCGAGACCCAGTACTTC.

The chain carries TRBV6-5 and TRBJ1-1; D is ambiguous. V was pared by 7 bases and J by 0 bases, with 9 bases between. The CDR3 loop spans 13 amino acids. Germline CDR1 is MNHEY and CDR2 is SVGAGI. CDR3: CASNGGMNTEAFF. The CDR3 coding sequence is TGTGCCAGCAACGGCGGAATGAACACTGAAGCTTTCTTT.

The V call is TRBV27, the J call TRBJ2-3; possible D gene TRBD1, 6 bases. The CDR3 loop spans 16 amino acids. Germline-derived CDR1 and CDR2 are MNHEY and SMNVEV (reference sequence). V was cut by 5 bases and J by 4 bases, with 19 bases left in between. The CDR3 sequence is CASSVRQALVADTQYF. As DNA, the CDR3 is TGTGCCAGCAGTGTAAGACAGGCCCTCGTGGCAGATACGCAGTATTTT.

The chain combines TRBV30 with TRBJ1-2, with D maybe TRBD1 (6 bases). Germline loops: CDR1 GTSNPN, CDR2 SVGIG (reference sequence). CDR3 length: 12 amino acids. Trimming took 1 base from V and 7 from J, leaving 10 bases between them. CDR3 region: CAWSGQGPGYTF. The CDR3 DNA sequence: TGTGCCTGGAGTGGGCAGGGGCCTGGCTACACCTTC.

V gene TRBV6-2 or TRBV6-3 combines with J gene TRBJ1-2; the D is unclear. Germline assignment: CDR1 MNHEY and CDR2 SVGEGT. V was shortened by 5 bases and J by 4 bases, with 17 bases between the two germline ends. CDR3 size: 15 residues. The CDR3 loop is CASSIRRGTLYGYTF. The CDR3 DNA sequence: TGTGCCAGCAGTATAAGACGGGGAACTCTCTATGGCTACACCTTC.

The J gene is TRBJ2-2, the V gene TRBV11-3; 8 positions agree with TRBD1. V dropped 5 bases and J dropped 5; count of bases not matched to a gene: 4. Germline V gene data show CDR1 as SGHNT and CDR2 as YENEEA. CDR3 length equals 14 residues. In nucleotides, the CDR3 is TGTGCCAGCAGCCCACGGACAGGGACCGGGGAGCTGTTTTTT. Translated, it gives CASSPRTGTGELFF.

The chain links TRBV28 to TRBJ1-1; D ambiguous. Trimming pared 7 bases from V and 6 bases from J, leaving 18 bases between. Germline assignment: CDR1 MDHEN and CDR2 SYDVKM. The CDR3 consists of 14 residues. CDR3 in amino acids: CASTIGVTSSEAFF. The CDR3 region has the DNA TGTGCCAGCACAATCGGAGTTACGTCCTCTGAAGCTTTCTTT.

This clone appeared a single time. V gene TRBV6-6 combines with J gene TRBJ1-2; the D gene is possibly TRBD1 (5 bases). V was trimmed by 5 bases and J by 4 bases, leaving 14 bases between them. Germline values: CDR1 MNHNY, CDR2 SVGAGI (reference sequence). CDR3 length: 14 amino acids. The CDR3 region is CASSPLDIVYGYTF. The DNA for the CDR3 is TGTGCCAGCAGTCCTTTGGACATCGTCTATGGCTACACCTTC.

The chain combines TRBV11-3 with TRBJ2-1, with a possible D match to TRBD1 (6 bases). CDR1 is SGHNT, CDR2 YENEEA, per germline. This CDR3 spans 15 amino acids. V was pared by 0 bases and J by 5 bases, with 11 bases between. The DNA for the CDR3 is TGTGCCAGCAGCTTAGATCCAGGGGAGCACAATGAGCAGTTCTTC. This sequence encodes CASSLDPGEHNEQFF. Full variable domain (remainder filled in from reference TRBV11-3 and TRBJ2-1): EAGVVQSPRYKIIEKKQPVAFWCNPISGHNTLYWYLQNLGQGPELLIRYENEEAVDDSQLPKDRFSAERLKGVDSTLKIQPAELGDSAVYLCASSLDPGEHNEQFFGPGTRLTVL.

The chain links TRBV19 to TRBJ1-4; 8 bases align to TRBD1. Trimming cost V 5 bases and J 7 bases; bases outside gene matches: 6. Germline CDR1 and CDR2: LNHDA and SQIVND (reference sequence). This CDR3 contains 14 residues. For the CDR3, the DNA is TGTGCCAGTAGTTCCGGACAGGGACCTGAAAAACTGTTTTTT. Residues: CASSSGQGPEKLFF.

CDR3 region: CASSFGGTGDWNQPQHF. The DNA of the CDR3 is TGTGCCAGCAGTTTTGGGGGAACAGGGGATTGGAATCAGCCCCAGCATTTT. The chain carries TRBV28 and TRBJ1-5; 7 bases map to TRBD1. The CDR3 is made up of 17 amino acids. Germline lookup yields CDR1 MDHEN and CDR2 SYDVKM. Trimming took 3 bases from V and 4 from J; bases not matched to a gene: 12.

This clone was counted a few times. The V call is TRBV28, the J call TRBJ2-7; 12 positions match TRBD2. J gave up 4 bases and V 6 bases, and 7 bases lay outside the gene matches. Per the germline V gene, CDR1 is MDHEN and CDR2 is SYDVKM. The length of the CDR3 is 15 residues. For the CDR3, the DNA is TGTGCCAGCAGCTCCCGACTAGCGGGAGCTTACGAGCAGTACTTC. Amino acids: CASSSRLAGAYEQYF.

V gene TRBV13 combines with J gene TRBJ1-2; 10 bases fit TRBD1. Germline lookup yields CDR1 PRHDT and CDR2 FYEKMQ (reference sequence). The length of the CDR3 is 15 residues. The junction had 13 bases not matched to a gene; V was cut back by 11 bases and J by 4 bases. CDR3 bases: TGTGCCGCCACCCGGACAGGGGGACTTGGCTATGGCTACACCTTC. Amino acid sequence: CAATRTGGLGYGYTF.

The rearrangement uses TRBV6-1 and TRBJ1-2; 9 bases fit TRBD1. The germline V gene has CDR1 MNHNS and CDR2 SASEGT. J lost 4 bases, V lost 1 base, and 1 base had no gene match. The CDR3 totals 14 residues. Here the CDR3 reads CASSEGQGVYGYTF. The CDR3 DNA reads as TGTGCCAGCAGTGAAGGACAGGGGGTCTATGGCTACACCTTC.

The chain carries TRBV28 and TRBJ2-3; D call uncertain. This CDR3 spans 15 amino acids. The germline V gene has CDR1 MDHEN and CDR2 SYDVKM. V lost 6 bases, J lost 1 base, and 14 bases lay in between. The CDR3 nucleotides read TGTGCCAGCAGCTCACGCGGTGGAGGCACAGATACGCAGTATTTT. It translates to CASSSRGGGTDTQYF.

This rearrangement joins TRBV4-1 to TRBJ2-7; 8 bases are shared with TRBD1. V gave up 4 bases and J gave up 2 bases; unmatched junction bases: 7. Germline values: CDR1 MGHRA, CDR2 YSYEKL. The CDR3 extends over 15 amino acids. The CDR3 region has the DNA TGCGCCAGCAGCCCTTCGGACAGGGACCCCTACGAGCAGTACTTC. It translates to CASSPSDRDPYEQYF.

The chain links TRBV7-3 to TRBJ2-1; D is perhaps TRBD2 (6 bases). Trimming removed 5 bases at V and 6 bases at J, with 14 bases between. CDR1 is SGHTA and CDR2 is FQGTGA in the germline V gene. The CDR3 spans 14 residues. CDR3 in amino acids: CASSRSRGINEQFF. CDR3 coding DNA: TGTGCCAGCAGCCGATCTCGGGGGATCAATGAGCAGTTCTTC.

V gene TRBV29-1 combines with J gene TRBJ1-4; 9 nucleotides align to TRBD1. After removal of 1 base from V and 4 bases from J, the junction contained 13 bases not matched to a gene. The CDR3 runs 18 residues. Germline lookup yields CDR1 SQVTM and CDR2 ANQGSEA. DNA of the CDR3: TGCAGCGTTGAAGCACCCACCTTCACAGGGGGCTGTAATGAAAAACTGTTTTTT. It codes for CSVEAPTFTGGCNEKLFF.

The chain links TRBV6-5 to TRBJ2-5, with TRBD2 as a possible D gene (5 bases). Deletions cut 8 bases from V and 2 bases from J, with 15 bases between. CDR3 size: 14 residues. Per the germline V gene, CDR1 is MNHEY and CDR2 is SVGAGI. This CDR3 reads CASSSGRIQETQYF. The CDR3 coding sequence is TGTGCCAGCTCAAGCGGCAGGATTCAAGAGACCCAGTACTTC.

This clone was found a few times. This chain links TRBV5-6 with TRBJ2-3, with 9 bases identical to TRBD1. J gave up 5 bases and V 0 bases, and 1 base lay outside the gene matches. This CDR3 has 14 residues. Germline V lookup: CDR1 SGHDT, CDR2 YYEEEE. The CDR3 DNA is TGTGCCAGCAGCTTGGACAGGGGGCTAGATACGCAGTATTTT. It translates to CASSLDRGLDTQYF.

The chain uses TRBV18 and TRBJ2-5, with TRBD2 matching 9 bases. Looked up from germline, CDR1 is KGHSH and CDR2 is LQKENI. The junction had 7 bases not matched to a gene; V was cut back by 3 bases and J by 5 bases. The CDR3 has 15 residues. The DNA for the CDR3 is TGTGCCAGCTCACCTGGAACTAGCGGGTCTGAGACCCAGTACTTC. Translated, it gives CASSPGTSGSETQYF.

In DNA form, the CDR3 reads TGTGCCAGCCGGGGAACAGGGATGAACACTGAAGCTTTCTTT. Protein sequence: CASRGTGMNTEAFF. The J gene is TRBJ1-1, the V gene TRBV2; D may be TRBD1 (6 bases). Trimming pared 8 bases from V and 0 bases from J, leaving 13 bases between. The germline V gene encodes CDR1 SNHLY and CDR2 FYNNEI. The CDR3 contains 14 residues. Together with reference TRBV2 and TRBJ1-1, the CDR3 gives the full variable domain: EPEVTQTPSHQVTQMGQEVILRCVPISNHLYFYWYRQILGQKVEFLVSFYNNEISEKSEIFDDQFSVERPDGSNFTLKIRSTKLEDSAMYFCASRGTGMNTEAFFGQGTRLTVV.